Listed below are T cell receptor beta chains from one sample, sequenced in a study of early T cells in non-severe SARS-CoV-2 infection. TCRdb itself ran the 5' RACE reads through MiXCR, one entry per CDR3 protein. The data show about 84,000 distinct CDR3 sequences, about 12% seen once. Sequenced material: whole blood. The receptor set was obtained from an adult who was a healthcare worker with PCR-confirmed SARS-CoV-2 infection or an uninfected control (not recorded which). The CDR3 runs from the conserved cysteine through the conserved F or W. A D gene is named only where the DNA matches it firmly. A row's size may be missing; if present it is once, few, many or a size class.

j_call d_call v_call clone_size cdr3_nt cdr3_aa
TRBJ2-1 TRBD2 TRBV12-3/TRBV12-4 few TGTGCCAGCAGACTCACTAGCGGGGGTTACAATGAGCAGTTCTTC CASRLTSGGYNEQFF
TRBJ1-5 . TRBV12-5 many TGTGCTAGTGGCCACGATCAGCCCCAGCATTTT CASGHDQPQHF
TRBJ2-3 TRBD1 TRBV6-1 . TGTGCCAACAGGGGGAGGCAGAAGACAGATACGCAGTATTTT CANRGRQKTDTQYF
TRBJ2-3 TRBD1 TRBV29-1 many TGCAGCGTGGGACAGGGGACAGATACGCAGTATTTT CSVGQGTDTQYF
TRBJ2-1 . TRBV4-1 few TGCGCCAGCAGCCCACGAGTTCTGGAGTTTGATGAGCAGTTCTTC CASSPRVLEFDEQFF
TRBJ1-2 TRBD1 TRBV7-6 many TGTGCCAGCAGCTCCAGTACAGGGGCGGGTGGTTACACCTTC CASSSSTGAGGYTF
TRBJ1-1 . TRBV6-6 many TGTGCCAGCAGTTACGGTCAGGGGACGACTGAAGCTTTCTTT CASSYGQGTTEAFF
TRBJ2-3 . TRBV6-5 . TGTGCCAGCAGTTACTCTTCCGGCGCGGGTACGCAGTATTTT CASSYSSGAGTQYF
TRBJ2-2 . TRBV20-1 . TGCAGTGCTAAACTCCCCGGGGGCACCGGGGAGCTGTTTTTT CSAKLPGGTGELFF
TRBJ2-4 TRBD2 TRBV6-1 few TGTGCCAGCAGTATAACTAGCGGGAGACGGAACATTCAGTACTTC CASSITSGRRNIQYF
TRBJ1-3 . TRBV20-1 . TGCAGTGCTAGAGGGGACCTTTTAAACACCATATATTTT CSARGDLLNTIYF
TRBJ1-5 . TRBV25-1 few TGTGCCAGCAGTGAATGGGACGATAGTCAGCCCCAGCATTTT CASSEWDDSQPQHF
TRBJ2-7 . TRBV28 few TGTGCCAGCAGCGCCCGCTACGAGCAGTACTTC CASSARYEQYF